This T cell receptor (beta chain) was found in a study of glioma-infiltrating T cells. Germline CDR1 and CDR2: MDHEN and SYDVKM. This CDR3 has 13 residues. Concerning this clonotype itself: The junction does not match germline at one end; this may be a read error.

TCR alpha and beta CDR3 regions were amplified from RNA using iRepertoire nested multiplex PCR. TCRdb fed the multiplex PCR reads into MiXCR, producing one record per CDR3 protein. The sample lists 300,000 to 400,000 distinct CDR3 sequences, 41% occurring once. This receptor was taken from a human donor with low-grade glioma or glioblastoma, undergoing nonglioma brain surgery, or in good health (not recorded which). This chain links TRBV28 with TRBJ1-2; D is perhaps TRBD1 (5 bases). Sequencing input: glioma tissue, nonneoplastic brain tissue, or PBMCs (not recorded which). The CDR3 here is CASRNRNNYGCTF. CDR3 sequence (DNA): TGTGCCAGCAGAAACAGGAATAACTATGGCTGCACCTTC.